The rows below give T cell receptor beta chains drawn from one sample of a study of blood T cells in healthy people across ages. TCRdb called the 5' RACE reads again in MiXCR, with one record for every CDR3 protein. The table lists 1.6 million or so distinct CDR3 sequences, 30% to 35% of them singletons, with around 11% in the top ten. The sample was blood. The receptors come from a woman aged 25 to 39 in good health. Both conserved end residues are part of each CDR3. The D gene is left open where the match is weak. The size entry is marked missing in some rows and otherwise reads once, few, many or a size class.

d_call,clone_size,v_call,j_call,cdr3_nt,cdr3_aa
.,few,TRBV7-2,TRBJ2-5,TGTGCCAGCAGCTTGCTGCGGCAGGGCCCTCTCCAAGAGACCCAGTACTTC,CASSLLRQGPLQETQYF
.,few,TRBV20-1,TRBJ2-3,TGCAGTGCTAGCGGGAGAAGTTCTGGGACAGATACGCAGTATTTT,CSASGRSSGTDTQYF
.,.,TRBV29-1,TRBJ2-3,TGCAGCGTCGGGATGGACGGACGGACTAGCACAGATACGCAGTATTTT,CSVGMDGRTSTDTQYF
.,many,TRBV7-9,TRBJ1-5,TGTGCCAGCAGCTCCGGCCTTAGCAATCAGCCCCAGCATTTT,CASSSGLSNQPQHF
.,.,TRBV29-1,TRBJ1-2,TGCAGCGTTGAAGATTGGTGGGGGGCGAGCTGTGGCTACACCTTC,CSVEDWWGASCGYTF
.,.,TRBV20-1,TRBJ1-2,TGCGGTGCTAGAACGTCCACCTCGTGGGGAGATGGCTACACCTTC,CGARTSTSWGDGYTF
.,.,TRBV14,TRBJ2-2,TGTGCCAGGAGCCAAGCACCCGGGGAGCTGTTTTTT,CARSQAPGELFF
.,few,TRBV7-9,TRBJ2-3,TGTGCCAGCGCGGCCCTGGATACGCAGTATTTT,CASAALDTQYF
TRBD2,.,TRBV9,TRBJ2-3,TGTGCCAGCAGAAGCGGGAGTGGGACAGATACGCAGTATTTT,CASRSGSGTDTQYF
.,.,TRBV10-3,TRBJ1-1,TGTGCCATCAGGGACCCCCGGGGGGCTGAAGTTTTCTTT,CAIRDPRGAEVFF
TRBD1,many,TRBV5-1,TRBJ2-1,TGTGCCAGCAGCCCGACAGGGAGCTCCTACAATGAGCAGTTCTTC,CASSPTGSSYNEQFF
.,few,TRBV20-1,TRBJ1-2,TGCAGTGCTAGTTCCGGGGGCGCGGGTGGCTACACCTTC,CSASSGGAGGYTF
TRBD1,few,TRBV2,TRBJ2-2,TGTGCCAGCAGTCCGACAGGGGGCACCGGGGAGCTGTTTTTT,CASSPTGGTGELFF
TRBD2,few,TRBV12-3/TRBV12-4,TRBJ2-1,TGTGCCAGCAGTTCCTCCGGGCAGTGGGGACTAGCGGACACCAGATACCAGTTCTTC,CASSSSGQWGLADTRYQFF
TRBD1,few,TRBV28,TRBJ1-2,TGTGCCAGCAGTTTACCCGGGACAGTTACTTCCTATGGCTACACCTTC,CASSLPGTVTSYGYTF
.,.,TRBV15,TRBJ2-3,TGTGCCACCAGTAGGGACTTAACTAGCACAGATACGCAGTATTTT,CATSRDLTSTDTQYF
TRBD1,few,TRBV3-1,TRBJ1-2,TGTGCCAGCAGCCAACAGGACAGGGTGGTTAACTATGGCTACACCTTC,CASSQQDRVVNYGYTF
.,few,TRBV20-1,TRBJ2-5,TGCAGTGCTATCAGACAGCGCCGGGAGACCCAGTACTTC,CSAIRQRRETQYF
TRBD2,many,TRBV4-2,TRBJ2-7,TGTGCCAGCAGCTCTCTAGCGGAGGGGCCCTACGAGCAGTACTTC,CASSSLAEGPYEQYF
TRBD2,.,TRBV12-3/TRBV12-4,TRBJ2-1,TGTGCCAGCAGTTTAGATGTAGCGGGATCGGGAAATGAGCAGTTCTTC,CASSLDVAGSGNEQFF
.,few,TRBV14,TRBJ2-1,TGTGCCAGCAGCCCCGACTTGTACAATGAGCAGTTCTTC,CASSPDLYNEQFF
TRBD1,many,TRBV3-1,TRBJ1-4,TGTGCCAGCAGCCAAGCAGGGGGAGCTAATGAAAAACTGTTTTTT,CASSQAGGANEKLFF
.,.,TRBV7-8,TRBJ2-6,TGTGCCAGCAGCCCAGCAGGGGTTTCTGGGGCCAACGTCCTGACTTTC,CASSPAGVSGANVLTF
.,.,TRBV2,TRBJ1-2,TGTGCCAGCAGTGGGGACCTCTATGGCTACACCTTC,CASSGDLYGYTF
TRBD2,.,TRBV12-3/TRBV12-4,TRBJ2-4,TGTGCCAGCAGTTTAGGGGCTAGCGGGATAATAGCCAAAAACATTCAGTGCTTC,CASSLGASGIIAKNIQCF
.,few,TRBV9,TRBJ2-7,TGTGCCAGCAGCCCTAAGGAGACAGGCCGAACCTACGAGCAGTACTTC,CASSPKETGRTYEQYF
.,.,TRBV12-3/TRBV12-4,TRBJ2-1,TGTGCCAGCACCCCATCCAGGAATGAGCAGTTCTTC,CASTPSRNEQFF
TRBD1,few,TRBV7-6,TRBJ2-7,TGTGCCAGCAGCCGTGGGACAGGGGGCGTTTTCGAGCAGTACTTC,CASSRGTGGVFEQYF
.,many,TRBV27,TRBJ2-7,TGTGCCAGCAGTGGACAGGGAGGGGTTGCCTACGAGCAGTACTTC,CASSGQGGVAYEQYF
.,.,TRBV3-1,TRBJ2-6,TGTGCCAGCAGCCAAGGGACGACAGGGAGGATAGGGGCCAACGTCCTGACTTTC,CASSQGTTGRIGANVLTF
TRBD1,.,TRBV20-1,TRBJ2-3,TGCAGTGCTAGAGTCCCGGGACAGGGGGGGGCAGATACGCAGTATTTT,CSARVPGQGGADTQYF
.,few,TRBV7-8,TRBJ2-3,TGTGCCAGCAGCTCGCACAAGACAGATACGCAGTATTTT,CASSSHKTDTQYF
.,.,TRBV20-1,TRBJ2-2,TGCAGTGCTAGAGAGCTTGAGCGCCATAACACCGGGGAGCTGTTTTTT,CSARELERHNTGELFF
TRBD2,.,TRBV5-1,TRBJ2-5,TGCGCCAGCAGCTCGTCAGCGGGAGGCTACCTACAAACCCAAGAGACCCAGTACTTC,CASSSSAGGYLQTQETQYF
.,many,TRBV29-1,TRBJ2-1,TGCAGCGCTCCGGGGGGAAGGGGGTCCTACAATGAGCAGTTCTTC,CSAPGGRGSYNEQFF
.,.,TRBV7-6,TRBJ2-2,TGTGCCAGCAGCGATGAAATTCGGACAATTACGGCCGGGGAGCTGTTTTTT,CASSDEIRTITAGELFF
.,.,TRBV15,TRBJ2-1,TGTGCCACCAGCAGGAGCGGGCGGGGAGGTGAGCAGTTCTTC,CATSRSGRGGEQFF
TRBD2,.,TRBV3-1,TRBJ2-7,TGTGCCAGCAGCCACCCAGCGGGGGGACTTAGGAGCTCCTACGAGCAGTACTTC,CASSHPAGGLRSSYEQYF
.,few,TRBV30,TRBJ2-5,TGTGCCTGGAGGACTTCAGGGACCCAGTACTTC,CAWRTSGTQYF
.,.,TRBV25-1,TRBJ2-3,TGTGCCAGCAGTGCCGGGACCGTAACAGATACGCAGTATTTT,CASSAGTVTDTQYF
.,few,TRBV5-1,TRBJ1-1,TGCGCCAGCAGCTTGGGGACAGTGAATCCTGAAGCTTTCTTT,CASSLGTVNPEAFF
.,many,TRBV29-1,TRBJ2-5,TGCAGCGTTGAACGGGCTAGCTGGTACCAAGAGACCCAGTACTTC,CSVERASWYQETQYF